These 13 T cell receptor beta chains came from one sample sequenced in a study of T cell responses to AZD1222 COVID-19 vaccine. Data came from immunoSEQ multiplex PCR; TCRdb stores just in-frame clones and leaves some out. The sample holds 100,000 to 150,000 clones, over 80% seen once. The material sequenced was peripheral blood, taken on day 0 of AZD1222 vaccination. Receptors originate from an adult in good health.

This clone was recorded only once. The V call is TRBV20-1, the J call TRBJ1-1; D is possibly TRBD1 (6 bases). The CDR3 runs 16 residues. From germline, CDR1 is DFQATT and CDR2 SNEGSKA (reference sequence). V lost 3 bases to trimming and J lost 1 base, with 18 bases between them. CDR3 sequence reads: CSASEGWGQANTEAFF. As DNA, the CDR3 is TGCAGTGCTAGTGAGGGCTGGGGGCAAGCGAACACTGAAGCTTTCTTT.

This clone has more than one count but fewer than ten. The J gene is TRBJ1-3, the V gene TRBV3-1 (or the pseudogene TRBV3-2); TRBD1 is a possible D gene (6 bases). Germline V gene data show CDR1 as LGHDT and CDR2 as YNNKEL (reference sequence). The CDR3 sequence is 15 residues long. Between the trimmed V and J ends, which lost 5 bases and 4 bases, there was a span of 15 bases. The CDR3 reads CASSITGGRGNTIYF. In DNA form, the CDR3 reads TGTGCCAGCAGCATTACGGGGGGGCGAGGAAACACCATATATTTT.

This clone came up once. This rearrangement joins TRBV6-1 to TRBJ1-4; possibly TRBD1 for D (5 bases). With 3 bases removed from V and 7 bases from J, the gap between germline ends came to 12 bases. The CDR3 runs 14 residues. Per germline, CDR1 MNHNS and CDR2 SASEGT. The CDR3 region is CASSDDSDGEKLFF. The CDR3 region has the DNA TGTGCCAGCAGTGACGACAGTGACGGTGAAAAACTGTTTTTT.

This clone was picked up one time. V usage is TRBV5-4 and J usage is TRBJ1-1; 7 bases map to TRBD1. The trim removed 2 bases at V and 3 bases at J, leaving 7 bases unmatched. The CDR3 has 15 residues. Germline V gives CDR1 SGHNT, CDR2 YYREEE (reference sequence). The CDR3 spells CASSFDGQAYTEAFF. Written as DNA, the CDR3 is TGTGCCAGCAGCTTTGATGGACAGGCCTACACTGAAGCTTTCTTT. The whole variable domain, filled in from reference TRBV5-4 and TRBJ1-1, reads ETGVTQSPTHLIKTRGQQVTLRCSSQSGHNTVSWYQQALGQGPQFIFQYYREEENGRGNFPPRFSGLQFPNYSSELNVNALELDDSALYLCASSFDGQAYTEAFFGQGTRLTVV.

J is TRBJ2-3 and V is TRBV5-1; unclear D gene. This CDR3 region has 15 residues. Germline V gives CDR1 SGHRS, CDR2 YFSETQ. Deletions cut 4 bases from V and 3 bases from J, with 15 bases between. The CDR3 nucleotides are TGCGCCAGCAGCGTCGGAGCGTTAGTAACAGATACGCAGTATTTT. Encoded protein: CASSVGALVTDTQYF.

The DNA of the CDR3 is TGCAGCGTTGGCCCCCTCCCAGGGCAAGAGACCCAGTACTTC. This sequence encodes CSVGPLPGQETQYF. The chain couples TRBV29-1 to TRBJ2-5; possibly TRBD1 for D (5 bases). Deletions cut 4 bases from V and 2 bases from J, with 14 bases between. The CDR3 covers 14 residues. The germline gives CDR1 SQVTM, CDR2 ANQGSEA.

This chain uses TRBV24-1 with TRBJ2-1; 10 bases agree with TRBD1. The CDR3 totals 16 residues. Germline loops: CDR1 KGHDR, CDR2 SFDVKD. Losses at the gene ends were 2 bases for V and 3 bases for J; bases not matched to a gene: 3. CDR3: CATSDSGQGIYNEQFF. As DNA, the CDR3 is TGTGCCACCAGTGATTCGGGACAGGGGATCTACAATGAGCAGTTCTTC.

The V and J genes are TRBV10-1 and TRBJ2-3, with TRBD2 as a possible D gene (5 bases). The length of the CDR3 is 14 residues. Trimming stripped 6 bases from V and 0 bases from J, with 10 bases between. From germline, CDR1 is WNHNN and CDR2 SYGVQD (reference sequence). CDR3 sequence reads: CASRYSESTDTQYF. DNA for the CDR3: TGCGCCAGCAGGTATAGCGAGAGCACAGATACGCAGTATTTT.

This chain uses TRBV23-1 with TRBJ1-5, with no clear D. TRBV23-1 is labeled an ORF, and its function is uncertain. V gave up 3 bases and J gave up 7 bases, with 13 bases separating them. There are 14 residues in the CDR3. The CDR3 region is CASSHPGSEQPQHF. CDR3 in DNA: TGCGCCAGCAGTCACCCCGGATCGGAACAGCCCCAGCATTTT.

The chain employs TRBV6-5 and TRBJ2-3; 10 bases are shared with TRBD2. This CDR3 is 14 amino acids long. Germline V gene lookup returns CDR1 MNHEY and CDR2 SVGAGI. With 6 bases clipped from V and 6 bases from J, the junction kept 6 bases outside the gene matches. The CDR3 DNA reads as TGTGCCAGCAGCCCCAGGACTAGCGGCGATACGCAGTATTTT. Translating gives CASSPRTSGDTQYF.

V and J are TRBV11-3 and TRBJ1-1, with D possibly matching TRBD1 (6 bases). The CDR3 length is 17 residues. Trimming removed 1 base at V and 1 base at J, with 16 bases between. Per germline, CDR1 SGHNT and CDR2 YENEEA. In DNA form, the CDR3 reads TGTGCCAGCAGCTTAGTGGGTGTTCGGGGGCCGAACACTGAAGCTTTCTTT. This encodes CASSLVGVRGPNTEAFF.

The chain employs TRBV5-6 and TRBJ1-2; D gene ambiguous. V was trimmed by 2 bases and J by 8 bases, leaving 10 bases between them. This CDR3 contains 12 residues. Germline CDR1 SGHDT, CDR2 YYEEEE. The CDR3 reads CASSLQIGGYTF. DNA for the CDR3: TGTGCCAGCAGCTTACAAATCGGGGGCTACACCTTC.

This chain links TRBV2 with TRBJ1-1; D is unclear. The CDR3 spans 13 residues. Germline CDR1 SNHLY, CDR2 FYNNEI. V was shortened by 4 bases and J by 5 bases, with 11 bases between the two germline ends. The CDR3, as DNA: TGTGCCAGCAGTGTTACGTTCAGGACTGAAGCTTTCTTT. Translating gives CASSVTFRTEAFF.